This T cell receptor (beta chain) was identified in a study of Tregs in tolerant kidney transplant recipients. The CDR3 runs 15 residues. V was clipped by 3 bases and J by 1 base, with 10 bases between them. CDR1 and CDR2 from the germline V gene are LNHDA and SQIVND (reference sequence). The table came from immunoSEQ multiplex PCR; TCRdb's copy has only in-frame clones and leaves some out. The table shows tens of thousands of clones, with 93% occurring only once. The nonmyeloablative bone marrow transplants came from related graft donors, with transient mixed chimerism. Unstimulated regulatory T cells (CD4+CD25+CD127-), CD4+CD25- non-regulatory cells, CD4 and CD8 cells were FACS-sorted from thawed PBMCs.

The clonotype comes from a human patient who received a combined kidney and bone marrow transplant. The T cells may come from the graft donor. The source material was CD4+ T cells from blood (PBMCs), sampled 12 months after the transplant. V and J are TRBV19 and TRBJ1-3; D is undetermined. CDR3 residues: CASSIDIISGNTIYF. The DNA for the CDR3 is TGTGCCAGTAGTATTGACATTATTTCTGGAAACACCATATATTTT.